This T cell receptor beta chain came from a study of cytomegalovirus exposure and HLA in healthy donors. The study ran its PCR with 60 Vbeta and 13 Jbeta primers. Libraries were prepared by immunoSEQ multiplex PCR; TCRdb keeps only in-frame clonotypes and omits some of them. This table holds some 48,000 clones. The CDR3 length is 16 residues. Germline V lookup: CDR1 SGHAT, CDR2 FQNNGV. V was pared by 1 base and J by 0 bases, with 10 bases between. This sequence was found in a middle-aged man in good health and CMV-seropositive. V is TRBV11-2 and J is TRBJ2-4; no reliable D call. Sequencing was carried out using PBMCs. The CDR3 sequence is CASSLARLLAKNIQYF. CDR3 sequence (DNA): TGTGCCAGCAGCTTAGCACGGTTACTAGCCAAAAACATTCAGTACTTC.